This TCR beta chain was observed in a study of long-term antiretroviral therapy in people with HIV. The assay, immunoSEQ v3.0, was run at survey level. Sequencing used immunoSEQ multiplex PCR; TCRdb keeps in-frame clones, though not all of them. The sample records tens of thousands of clones, nearly 95% being singletons. V was cut by 3 bases and J by 1 base, with 9 bases left in between. The CDR3 totals 14 residues. CDR1 and CDR2 (germline): SGHRS, YFSETQ. Treatment for all HIV-infected participants took place in the United States. V gene TRBV5-1 combines with J gene TRBJ2-3, with D maybe TRBD2 (6 bases). Sequenced here: unsorted PBMCs, sampled 6 to 6.5 years after starting antiretroviral therapy. The clonotype comes from a man aged 25 to 45 with HIV. CDR3 nucleotides: TGCGCCAGCAGCTCTGAGCGGGGCACAGATACGCAGTATTTT. Its protein is CASSSERGTDTQYF. The full variable domain, rest sourced from reference TRBV5-1 and TRBJ2-3, is KAGVTQTPRYLIKTRGQQVTLSCSPISGHRSVSWYQQTPGQGLQFLFEYFSETQRNKGNFPGRFSGRQFSNSRSEMNVSTLELGDSALYLCASSSERGTDTQYFGPGTRLTVL.